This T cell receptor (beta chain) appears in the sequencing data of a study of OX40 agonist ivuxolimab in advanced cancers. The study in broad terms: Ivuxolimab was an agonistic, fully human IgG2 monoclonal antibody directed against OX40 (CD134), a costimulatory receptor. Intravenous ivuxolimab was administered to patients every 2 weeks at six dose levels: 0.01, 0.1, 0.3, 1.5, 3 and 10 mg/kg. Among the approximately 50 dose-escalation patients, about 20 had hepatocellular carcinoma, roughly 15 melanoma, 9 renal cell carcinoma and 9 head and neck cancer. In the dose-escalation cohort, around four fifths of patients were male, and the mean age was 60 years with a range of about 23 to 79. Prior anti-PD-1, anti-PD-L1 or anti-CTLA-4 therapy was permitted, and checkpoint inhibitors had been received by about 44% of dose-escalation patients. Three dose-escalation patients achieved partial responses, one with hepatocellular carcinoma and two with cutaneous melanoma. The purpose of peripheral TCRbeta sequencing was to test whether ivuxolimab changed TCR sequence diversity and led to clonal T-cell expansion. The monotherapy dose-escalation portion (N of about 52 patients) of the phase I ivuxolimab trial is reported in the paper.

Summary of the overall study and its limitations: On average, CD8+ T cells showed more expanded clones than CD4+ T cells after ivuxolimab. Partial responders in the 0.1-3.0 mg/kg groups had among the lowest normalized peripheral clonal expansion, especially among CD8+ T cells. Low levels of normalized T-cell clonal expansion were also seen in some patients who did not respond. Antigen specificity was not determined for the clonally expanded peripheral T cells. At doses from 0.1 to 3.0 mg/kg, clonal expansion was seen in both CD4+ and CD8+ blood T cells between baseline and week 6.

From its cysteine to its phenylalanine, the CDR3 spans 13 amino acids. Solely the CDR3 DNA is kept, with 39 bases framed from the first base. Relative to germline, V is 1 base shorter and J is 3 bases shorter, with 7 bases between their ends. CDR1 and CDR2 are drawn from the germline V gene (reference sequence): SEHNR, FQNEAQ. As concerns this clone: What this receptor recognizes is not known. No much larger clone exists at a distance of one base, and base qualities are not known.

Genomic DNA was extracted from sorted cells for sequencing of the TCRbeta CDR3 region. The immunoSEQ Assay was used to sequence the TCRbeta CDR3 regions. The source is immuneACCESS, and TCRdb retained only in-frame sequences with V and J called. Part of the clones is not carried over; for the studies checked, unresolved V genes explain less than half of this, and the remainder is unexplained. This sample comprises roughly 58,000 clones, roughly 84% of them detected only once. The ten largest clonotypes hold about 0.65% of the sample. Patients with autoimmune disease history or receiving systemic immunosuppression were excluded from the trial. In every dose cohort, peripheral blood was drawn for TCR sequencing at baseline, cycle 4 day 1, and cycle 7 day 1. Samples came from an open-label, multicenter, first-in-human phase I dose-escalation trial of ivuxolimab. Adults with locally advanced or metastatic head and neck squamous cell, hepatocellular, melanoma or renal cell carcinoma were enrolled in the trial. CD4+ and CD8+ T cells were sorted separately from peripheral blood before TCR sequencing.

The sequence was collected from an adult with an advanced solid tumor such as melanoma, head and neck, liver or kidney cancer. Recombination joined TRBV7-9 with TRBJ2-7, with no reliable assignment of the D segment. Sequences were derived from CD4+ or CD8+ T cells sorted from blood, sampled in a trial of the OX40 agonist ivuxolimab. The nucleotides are TGTGCCAGCAGCTTAGACGACTTCTACGAGCAGTACTTC. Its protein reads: CASSLDDFYEQYF.